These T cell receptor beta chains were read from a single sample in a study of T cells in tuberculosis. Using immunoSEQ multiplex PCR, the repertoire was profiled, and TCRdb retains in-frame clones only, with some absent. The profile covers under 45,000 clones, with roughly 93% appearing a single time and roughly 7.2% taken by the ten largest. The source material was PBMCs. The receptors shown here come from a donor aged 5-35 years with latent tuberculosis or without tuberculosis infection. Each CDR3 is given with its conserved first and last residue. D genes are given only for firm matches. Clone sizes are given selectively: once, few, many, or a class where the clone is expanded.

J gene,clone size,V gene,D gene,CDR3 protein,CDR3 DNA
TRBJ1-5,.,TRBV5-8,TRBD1,CASSLANAGQGLGQPQHF,TGTGCTAGCAGCTTGGCTAACGCGGGACAGGGCCTCGGTCAGCCCCAGCATTTT
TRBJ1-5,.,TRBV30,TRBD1,CASSTTGGGQPQHF,TGTGCCTCCTCCACGACAGGGGGCGGTCAGCCCCAGCATTTT
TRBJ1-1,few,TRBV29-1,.,CSVEGRASTEAFF,TGCAGCGTTGAGGGCAGGGCGTCCACTGAAGCTTTCTTT
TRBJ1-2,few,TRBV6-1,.,CAITAQGHEGGYTF,TGTGCCATTACTGCCCAGGGACACGAGGGCGGCTACACCTTC
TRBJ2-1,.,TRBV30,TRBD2,CAWSVLSGVGNEQFF,TGTGCCTGGAGTGTACTAAGCGGGGTGGGGAATGAGCAGTTCTTC
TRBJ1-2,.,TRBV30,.,CAWSRSHYGYTF,TGTGCCTGGAGTCGGTCGCACTATGGCTACACCTTC
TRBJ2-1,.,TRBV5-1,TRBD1,CASSGDSRSYNEQFF,TGCGCCAGCAGCGGGGACAGCCGGTCCTACAATGAGCAGTTCTTC
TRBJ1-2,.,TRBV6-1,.,CASSEPVDSNYGYTF,TGTGCCAGCAGCGAACCGGTCGACTCGAACTATGGCTACACCTTC
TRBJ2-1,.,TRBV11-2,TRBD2,CASSASGLAGVPHNEQFF,TGTGCCAGCAGCGCCTCCGGACTAGCGGGGGTGCCCCACAATGAGCAGTTCTTC
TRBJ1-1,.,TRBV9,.,CASSVGPTGAEAFF,TGTGCCAGCAGCGTAGGTCCAACGGGAGCTGAAGCTTTCTTT
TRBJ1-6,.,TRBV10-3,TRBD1,CAISDRTGDSPLHF,TGTGCCATCAGTGATAGGACAGGGGATTCACCCCTCCACTTT
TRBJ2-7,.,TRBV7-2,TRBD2,CASSSITSGGPYEQYF,TGTGCCAGCAGCTCGATCACTAGCGGGGGGCCCTACGAGCAGTACTTC
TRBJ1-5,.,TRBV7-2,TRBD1,CASSPGQGIAEPQHF,TGTGCCAGCAGCCCCGGACAGGGGATAGCTGAGCCCCAGCATTTT
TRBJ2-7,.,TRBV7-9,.,CASSLAGGGLSYEQYF,TGTGCCAGCAGCTTAGCGGGCGGGGGCCTCTCCTACGAGCAGTACTTC
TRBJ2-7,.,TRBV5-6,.,CASSLSVGFGLYEQYF,TGTGCCAGCAGCTTGTCGGTGGGGTTTGGACTCTACGAGCAGTACTTC
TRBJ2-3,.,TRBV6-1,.,CASSERGGLGTDTQYF,TGTGCCAGCAGTGAAAGGGGGGGGCTGGGCACAGATACGCAGTATTTT
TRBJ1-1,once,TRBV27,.,CASRLGNTEAFF,TGTGCCAGCAGGCTAGGAAACACTGAAGCTTTCTTT
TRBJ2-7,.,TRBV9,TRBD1,CASSVSGTGGLYEQYF,TGTGCCAGCAGCGTATCCGGGACAGGGGGCTTGTACGAGCAGTACTTC
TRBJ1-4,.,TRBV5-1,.,CASSFTSQGSGEKLFF,TGCGCCAGCAGCTTCACGTCTCAGGGATCGGGTGAAAAACTGTTTTTT
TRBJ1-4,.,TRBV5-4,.,CASRRGIEEKLFF,TGTGCCAGCAGGCGAGGGATCGAAGAAAAACTGTTTTTT